This passage covers 24 T cell receptor beta chains from one sample sequenced in a study of T cells in localized non-small cell lung cancer. Sequencing was performed with immunoSEQ multiplex PCR; in TCRdb, only in-frame clones are kept and a portion is missing. The table includes a few thousand clones, approximately 30% detected once. The specimen was lung tumor tissue, collected before any cancer treatment. Every receptor here comes from a female donor over 55 with stage II lung adenocarcinoma.

This clone was observed a handful of times. The junction differs from germline at one of its ends, possibly a read error. V and J are TRBV6-8 and TRBJ1-2; D unclear. Germline CDR1 MNHGY, CDR2 SAAAGT. This CDR3 has 13 residues. CDR3 bases: TGTGCCATCAGTGGTGATTCGGGCCGTGGCTACACCTTC. Protein sequence: CAISGDSGRGYTF.

This clone was picked up a small number of times. CDR3 region: CATSTGVNEQFF. The CDR3 DNA follows: TGTGCCACCTCTACAGGGGTCAATGAGCAGTTCTTC. This chain uses TRBV9 with TRBJ2-1, with 7 bases lining up with TRBD1. CDR3 size: 12 residues. The germline V gene encodes CDR1 SGDLS and CDR2 YYNGEE. Losses at the gene ends were 9 bases for V and 6 bases for J; bases not matched to a gene: 6.

The V and J genes are TRBV19 and TRBJ2-6; D perhaps matches TRBD1 (6 bases). V gave up 8 bases and J gave up 0 bases, with 11 bases separating them. Germline CDR1 and CDR2: LNHDA and SQIVND (reference sequence). The CDR3 length is 15 residues. The CDR3 DNA sequence: TGTGCCAGTGGCTTACAGGGCTCTGGGGCCAACGTCCTGACTTTC. The encoded protein is CASGLQGSGANVLTF.

Within the sample, this clone is large. The chain uses TRBV29-1 and TRBJ1-1; D remains ambiguous. This CDR3 has 13 amino acids. CDR1 and CDR2 (germline): SQVTM, ANQGSEA. Deletions cut 7 bases from V and 6 bases from J, with 18 bases between. The CDR3 sequence: CSARTGSTPEAFF. The CDR3 DNA is TGCAGCGCCAGGACGGGGTCTACCCCTGAAGCTTTCTTT.

This clone has a single count. V gene TRBV10-2 combines with J gene TRBJ2-7; no definite D call. Trimming removed 4 bases at V and 7 bases at J, with 11 bases between. CDR1 and CDR2 from the germline V gene are WSHSY and SAAADI. The CDR3 runs to 12 residues. The CDR3 reads CASSGGPTEQYF. The DNA for the CDR3 is TGCGCCAGCAGTGGCGGCCCTACGGAGCAGTACTTC.

This clone came up once. This sequence joins TRBV18 and TRBJ2-2, with D unclear. V lost 2 bases and J 3 bases, leaving 13 bases between the germline ends. Germline-derived CDR1 and CDR2 are KGHSH and LQKENI. The CDR3 runs to 16 residues. The CDR3 sequence: CASSPFDPRDTGELFF. CDR3 nucleotide sequence: TGTGCCAGCTCACCATTCGATCCCAGAGACACCGGGGAGCTGTTTTTT. Full variable domain (outside the CDR3, taken from reference TRBV18 and TRBJ2-2): NAGVMQNPRHLVRRRGQEARLRCSPMKGHSHVYWYRQLPEEGLKFMVYLQKENIIDESGMPKERFSAEFPKEGPSILRIQQVVRGDSAAYFCASSPFDPRDTGELFFGEGSRLTVL.

The chain uses TRBV28 and TRBJ1-5, with D uncertain. Between the trimmed V and J ends, which lost 4 bases and 4 bases, there was a span of 8 bases. This CDR3 region has 13 residues. Germline CDR1 reads MDHEN; CDR2 reads SYDVKM. DNA of the CDR3: TGTGCCAGCAGTTGGCGGGGAAATCAGCCCCAGCATTTT. Amino acid sequence: CASSWRGNQPQHF.

This clone has a handful of counts. The chain combines TRBV19 with TRBJ1-5, with 11 bases that match TRBD1. Germline assignment: CDR1 LNHDA and CDR2 SQIVND (reference sequence). Trimming cost V 6 bases and J 4 bases; bases outside gene matches: 5. The CDR3 has 15 residues. CDR3: CASRSGTGGNQPQHF. CDR3 in DNA: TGTGCCAGTAGATCCGGGACAGGGGGTAATCAGCCCCAGCATTTT.

In its sample, this clone is medium-sized. The chain carries TRBV7-2 and TRBJ2-7; the D gene could be TRBD1 or TRBD2 (5 bases each). V was pared by 5 bases and J by 3 bases, with 11 bases between. The germline V gene encodes CDR1 SGHTA and CDR2 FQGNSA. The CDR3 spans 13 residues. The DNA of the CDR3 is TGTGCCAGCAGCCCGGGACCAAACTACGAGCAGTACGTC. It specifies CASSPGPNYEQYV.

In this sample, this clone turned up a few times. The V gene is TRBV28, the J gene TRBJ1-6, with D possibly matching TRBD1 (5 bases). The CDR3 totals 15 residues. V was clipped by 2 bases and J by 7 bases, with 12 bases between them. CDR1 MDHEN and CDR2 SYDVKM come from the germline V gene. CDR3: CASSLGGGWNSPLHF. The CDR3 bases are TGTGCCAGCAGTTTAGGCGGGGGATGGAATTCACCCCTCCACTTT.

The chain joins TRBV6-8 to TRBJ2-7, with 10 positions matching TRBD2. The CDR3 covers 14 residues. Germline trimming cut 6 bases from V and 3 bases from J; bases unmatched to any gene: 5. The germline CDR1 and CDR2 sequences are MNHGY and SAAAGT. The CDR3 reads CASSRRTSGYEQYF. As DNA, the CDR3 is TGTGCCAGCAGCCGAAGGACTAGCGGCTACGAGCAGTACTTC.

This clone showed up just once. The J gene is TRBJ2-1, the V gene TRBV19; TRBD1 agrees at 10 bases. From germline, CDR1 is LNHDA and CDR2 SQIVND (reference sequence). Germline trimming cut 3 bases from V and 6 bases from J; bases unmatched to any gene: 5. This CDR3 is built from 15 residues. CDR3 in DNA: TGTGCCAGTAGTATCCGGGGACAGGGGTCCAATGAGCAGTTCTTC. Translating gives CASSIRGQGSNEQFF.

This clone qualifies as medium-sized. The chain is built from TRBV11-3 and TRBJ2-3, with D tentatively TRBD2 (5 bases). The CDR3 covers 15 residues. Germline CDR1 and CDR2: SGHNT and YENEEA. Trimming removed 2 bases from V and 2 bases from J, with 11 bases in between. This CDR3 is CASSLTPDFTDTQYF. CDR3 nucleotide sequence: TGTGCCAGCAGCTTAACCCCGGACTTCACAGATACGCAGTATTTT.

This clone was seen more than once but under ten times. The rearrangement links TRBV1 to TRBJ1-1. TRBV1 is flagged as a pseudogene. This CDR3 is 17 amino acids long. The CDR3 DNA reads TGCGCCAGCAGCCAAGCTATTATTGGCAGGAGGGTCACTGAAGCTTTCTTT. It specifies CASSQAIIGRRVTEAFF.

This clone is a singleton in its sample. The chain couples TRBV19 to TRBJ2-5, with TRBD2 as a possible D gene (5 bases). CDR3 length: 14 amino acids. Germline V gene data show CDR1 as LNHDA and CDR2 as SQIVND (reference sequence). The V gene lost 0 bases and the J gene lost 4 bases, with 9 bases spanning the gap. CDR3 coding DNA: TGTGCCAGTAGTATAGATCAAGAGGGAGAGACCCAGTACTTC. This sequence encodes CASSIDQEGETQYF. Variable domain in full (rest from reference TRBV19 and TRBJ2-5): DGGITQSPKYLFRKEGQNVTLSCEQNLNHDAMYWYRQDPGQGLRLIYYSQIVNDFQKGDIAEGYSVSREKKESFPLTVTSAQKNPTAFYLCASSIDQEGETQYFGPGTRLLVL.

This chain uses TRBV7-8 with TRBJ1-5; a weak D match, TRBD1 (6 bases). V dropped 5 bases and J dropped 0 bases, with 8 bases sitting between them. Germline loops: CDR1 SGHVS, CDR2 FQNEAQ. The CDR3 runs to 14 residues. The CDR3 spells CASSKQGSNQPQHF. The CDR3 coding sequence is TGTGCCAGCAGCAAACAGGGTAGCAATCAGCCCCAGCATTTT. Full variable domain (remainder filled in from reference TRBV7-8 and TRBJ1-5): GAGVSQSPRYKVAKRGQDVALRCDPISGHVSLFWYQQALGQGPEFLTYFQNEAQLDKSGLPSDRFFAERPEGSVSTLKIQRTQQEDSAVYLCASSKQGSNQPQHFGDGTRLSIL.

The gene calls are TRBV6-8 and TRBJ2-5; D possibly corresponds to TRBD2 (5 bases). Trimming pared 5 bases from V and 4 bases from J, leaving 14 bases between. The germline CDR1 and CDR2 sequences are MNHGY and SAAAGT. The CDR3 has 14 residues. The CDR3 spells CASSEPGNGETQYF. Written as DNA, the CDR3 is TGTGCCAGCAGTGAGCCGGGAAATGGAGAGACCCAGTACTTC.

V and J are TRBV30 and TRBJ1-5; weak D call: TRBD1 (6 bases). This CDR3 is built from 15 residues. Trimming removed 1 base from V and 3 bases from J, with 13 bases in between. CDR1 GTSNPN and CDR2 SVGIG come from the germline V gene (reference sequence). CDR3 protein: CAWSDRASSNQPQHF. The CDR3 DNA sequence: TGTGCCTGGAGTGACAGGGCGTCATCCAATCAGCCCCAGCATTTT.

This clone has more than one count but fewer than ten. The rearrangement joins TRBV6-9 to TRBJ2-7; 8 bases match TRBD1. In germline, CDR1 is MNHGY, CDR2 SVAAGI. This CDR3 spans 14 amino acids. Trimming at V came to 3 bases and at J to 6 bases, leaving 7 bases not matched to a gene. As DNA, the CDR3 is TGTGCCAGCAGTTACGGGACAGGTGGACGCGAGCAGTACTTC. Its translation is CASSYGTGGREQYF.

By share of the sample, this clone is large. The chain combines TRBV6-8 with TRBJ2-1, with 7 nucleotides matching TRBD1. CDR3 length equals 15 residues. Germline-derived CDR1 and CDR2 are MNHGY and SAAAGT. The J segment lost 5 bases and the V segment lost 5 bases, leaving 9 bases of the junction unmatched. In DNA, the CDR3 is TGTGCCAGCAGTCGCCGGGACAGCGATCACAATGAGCAGTTCTTC. It translates to CASSRRDSDHNEQFF.

This chain connects TRBV9 to TRBJ1-5; 7 bases agree with TRBD1. CDR1 and CDR2 (germline): SGDLS, YYNGEE. Trimming removed 5 bases from V and 0 bases from J; junction bases left unmatched: 5. The CDR3 is 15 amino acids. CDR3 region: CASSRRDSSNQPQHF. The CDR3 DNA is TGTGCCAGCAGTCGCCGGGACAGTAGCAATCAGCCCCAGCATTTT.

This chain joins TRBV5-1 and TRBJ2-2; D not certain. This CDR3 region has 15 residues. V lost 4 bases and J 2 bases, leaving 12 bases between the germline ends. Germline CDR1 reads SGHRS; CDR2 reads YFSETQ. This CDR3 is CASSVGQSNTGELFF. The CDR3 coding sequence is TGCGCCAGCAGCGTTGGGCAGAGTAACACCGGGGAGCTGTTTTTT.

The rearrangement links TRBV19 to TRBJ1-6, with 10 nucleotides matching TRBD1. The CDR3 is 14 residues long. The trim removed 3 bases at V and 8 bases at J, leaving 1 base unmatched. Germline V gene data show CDR1 as LNHDA and CDR2 as SQIVND (reference sequence). The CDR3 DNA follows: TGTGCCAGTAGTATGGACAGGGGGGATTCACCCCTCCACTTT. This translates into CASSMDRGDSPLHF. The variable domain in full, completed from reference TRBV19 and TRBJ1-6, reads DGGITQSPKYLFRKEGQNVTLSCEQNLNHDAMYWYRQDPGQGLRLIYYSQIVNDFQKGDIAEGYSVSREKKESFPLTVTSAQKNPTAFYLCASSMDRGDSPLHFGNGTRLTVT.

The rearrangement joins TRBV9 to TRBJ1-2; the D gene is possibly TRBD1 (5 bases). Germline V gene lookup returns CDR1 SGDLS and CDR2 YYNGEE. The CDR3 runs to 13 residues. With 2 bases removed from V and 3 bases from J, the gap between germline ends came to 8 bases. CDR3 loop: CASSVGGDYGYTF. CDR3 in DNA: TGTGCCAGCAGCGTTGGGGGTGACTATGGCTACACCTTC.